The text below deals with one T cell receptor (beta chain). From germline, CDR1 is DFQATT and CDR2 SNEGSKA (reference sequence). J lost 10 bases, V lost 3 bases, and 9 bases had no gene match. The CDR3 runs to 13 residues. The sample belongs to a study of T-cell reconstitution after alpha-beta-depleted transplantation in children. It was with unique molecular identifiers that the TCRbeta library was prepared. TCRdb independently ran MiXCR on the PCR reads; one entry per CDR3 protein. This table holds about 640,000 distinct CDR3 sequences, roughly 15% found once. This TCR derives from a human donor who donated a stem cell graft to a child with acute myeloid leukemia. The chain carries TRBV20-1 and TRBJ2-1; 7 bases are a match to TRBD1. The sample was PBMCs from the stem cell graft donor, taken from the stem cell graft. CDR3 loop: CSARDRQGGEQFF. The CDR3 nucleotides read TGCAGTGCTAGGGATAGACAGGGCGGGGAGCAGTTCTTC.